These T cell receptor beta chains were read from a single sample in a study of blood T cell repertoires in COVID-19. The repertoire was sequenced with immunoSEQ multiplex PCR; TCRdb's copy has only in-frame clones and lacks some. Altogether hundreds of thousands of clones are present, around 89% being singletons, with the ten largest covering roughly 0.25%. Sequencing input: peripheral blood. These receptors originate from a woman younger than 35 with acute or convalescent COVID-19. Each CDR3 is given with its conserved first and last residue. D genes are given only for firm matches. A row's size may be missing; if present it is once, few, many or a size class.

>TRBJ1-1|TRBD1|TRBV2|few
TGTGCCAGCAGTCCCTCGGGACAGGTGAACACTGAAGCTTTCTTT
CASSPSGQVNTEAFF
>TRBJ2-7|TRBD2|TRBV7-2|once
TGTGCCAGCAGCTCCGGACTAGCCCGAGACTACGAGCAGTACTTC
CASSSGLARDYEQYF
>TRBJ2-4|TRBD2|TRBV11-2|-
TGTGCCAGCAGCCTCGCCGGGGGGTCCATAAACATTCAGTACTTC
CASSLAGGSINIQYF
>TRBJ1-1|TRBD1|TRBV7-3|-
TGTGCCAGCAGCTTAGGAAGGGGGCCAGCTTTCTTT
CASSLGRGPAFF
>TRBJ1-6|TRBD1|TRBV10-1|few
TGCGCCAGCAGTGGACAGGGTCTGGATTCACCCCTCCACTTT
CASSGQGLDSPLHF
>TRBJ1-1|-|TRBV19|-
TGTGCCAGTAGCAATATTCCGGGGACTGAAGCTTTCTTT
CASSNIPGTEAFF
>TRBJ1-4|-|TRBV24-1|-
TGTGCCACCAGTGACGGCAGCGAGAATGAAAAACTGTTTTTT
CATSDGSENEKLFF
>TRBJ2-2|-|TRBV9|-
TGTGCCAGCAGCGTAAGCCCCGGGGAGCTGTTTTTT
CASSVSPGELFF
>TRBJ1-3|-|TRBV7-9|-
TGTGCCCCCAATCCCCCAGTCAAGACGGGGAGCACCATATATTTT
CAPNPPVKTGSTIYF
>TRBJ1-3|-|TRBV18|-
TGTGCCAGCTCCCAAGGCCCCCCCCAGGTCCCTGGAAACACCATATATTTT
CASSQGPPQVPGNTIYF
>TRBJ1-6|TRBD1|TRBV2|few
TGTGCCAGCAGTAGACAGGGGGCACATTCACCCCTCCACTTT
CASSRQGAHSPLHF
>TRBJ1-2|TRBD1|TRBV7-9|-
TGTGCCAGCAGCTTAGAGTACAGGGGAGCTAACTATGGCTACACCTTC
CASSLEYRGANYGYTF
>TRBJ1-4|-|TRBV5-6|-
TGTGCCAGCAGCTTGGATGCGGGGCTAGATGAAAAACTGTTTTTT
CASSLDAGLDEKLFF
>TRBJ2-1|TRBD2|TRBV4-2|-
TGTGCCAGCAGCCAAGATGTGTTGACGGGGGGGAGGAGGGAGCAGTTCTTC
CASSQDVLTGGRREQFF
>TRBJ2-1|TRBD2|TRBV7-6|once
TGTGCCAGCAGTAAGCCGGGAGGCCGGGATGAGCAGTTCTTC
CASSKPGGRDEQFF
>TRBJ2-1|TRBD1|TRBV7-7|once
TGTGCCAGCAGCCCAGGGGACAGAGACAATGAGCAGTTCTTC
CASSPGDRDNEQFF
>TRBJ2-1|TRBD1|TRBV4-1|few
TGCGCCAGCAGCCAAGATAGCGACAGGGGATACAATGAGCAGTTCTTC
CASSQDSDRGYNEQFF
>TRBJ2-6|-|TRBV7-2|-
TGTGCCAGCCCCCTTAGAACTGGGGCCAACGTCCTGACTTTC
CASPLRTGANVLTF
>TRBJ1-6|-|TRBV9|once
TGTGCCAGCAGCGTAGGTGGGGAGCAAGGACCCCTCCACTTT
CASSVGGEQGPLHF
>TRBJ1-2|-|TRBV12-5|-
TGTGCTAGTGGTGTGGGGCTTGGCTACACCTTC
CASGVGLGYTF
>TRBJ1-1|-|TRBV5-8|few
TGTGCCAGCAGCTCCCCGGTTCCAGACAGTAGGGCTGAAGCTTTCTTT
CASSSPVPDSRAEAFF
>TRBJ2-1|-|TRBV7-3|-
TGTGCCAGCAGCTTATCCCAGGGTCATGAAAATGAGCAGTTCTTC
CASSLSQGHENEQFF
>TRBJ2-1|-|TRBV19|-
TGTGCCAGTACTTCAGACTCCTACAATGAGCAGTTCTTC
CASTSDSYNEQFF
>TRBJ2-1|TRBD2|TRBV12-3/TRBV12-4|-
TGTGCCTGCGTAGGGCTAGCGGGGGGCGAGCAGTTCTTC
CACVGLAGGEQFF
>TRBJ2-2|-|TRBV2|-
TGTGCCAGCAGTGAAACAGATACAACCGGGGAGCTGTTTTTT
CASSETDTTGELFF
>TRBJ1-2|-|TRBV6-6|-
TGTGCCAGCAGTTACTCAGCAGGGAATGGCTACACCTTC
CASSYSAGNGYTF
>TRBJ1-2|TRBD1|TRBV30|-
TGTGCCTGGAGCCTTACAGGGGGAGGCGCTGGCTACACCTTC
CAWSLTGGGAGYTF
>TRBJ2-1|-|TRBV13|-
TGTGCCAGCAGCTTAAATCGGGGTATGAATGAGCAGTTCTTC
CASSLNRGMNEQFF
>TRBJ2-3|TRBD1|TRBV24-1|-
TGTGCCACCAGTGACCCACAGGGGGCGGGAGATACGCAGTATTTT
CATSDPQGAGDTQYF
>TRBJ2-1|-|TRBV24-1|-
TGTGCCACCAGTGATTTATCGGACAGCAACAATGAGCAGTTCTTC
CATSDLSDSNNEQFF
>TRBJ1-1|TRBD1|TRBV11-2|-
TGTGCCAGCAGCCGGAGGGGGACAGGGGATCCCCCTGGCGCTGAAGCTTTCTTT
CASSRRGTGDPPGAEAFF
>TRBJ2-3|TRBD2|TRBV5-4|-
TGTGCCAGCAGCCCCGGACTAGCGGGGGGGAAAGATACGCAGTATTTT
CASSPGLAGGKDTQYF
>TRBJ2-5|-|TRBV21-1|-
TGTGCCAGACTAACCCACCGGACAGGGGGTAAGGAGACCCAGTACTTC
CARLTHRTGGKETQYF
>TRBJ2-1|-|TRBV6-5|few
TGTGCCAGCAGTTACTCGGACAGTCTCTCCTACAATGAGCAGTTCTTC
CASSYSDSLSYNEQFF
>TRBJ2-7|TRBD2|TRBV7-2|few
TGTGCCAGCAGCCGGGGAGGGCCTGGGGAGCAGTACTTC
CASSRGGPGEQYF
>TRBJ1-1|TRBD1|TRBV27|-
TGTGCCAGCAGTTTCGGACAGGGGGTGACGGCTTTCTTT
CASSFGQGVTAFF
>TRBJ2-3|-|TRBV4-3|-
TGCGCCAGCAGCCAACGCACGGGGGTGGGATCAGATACGCAGTATTTT
CASSQRTGVGSDTQYF
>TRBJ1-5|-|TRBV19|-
TGTGCCAGTAGTATTGCCTCCCCAGGGGTAGAAGGCAATCAGCCCCAGCATTTT
CASSIASPGVEGNQPQHF
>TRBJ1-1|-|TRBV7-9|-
TGTGCCAGCAGCCCCGAAAACAGAAACACTGAAGCTTTCTTT
CASSPENRNTEAFF
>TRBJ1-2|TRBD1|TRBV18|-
TGTGCCAGCTCATTCGGGACAGGGGCTCAATATGGCTACACCTTC
CASSFGTGAQYGYTF
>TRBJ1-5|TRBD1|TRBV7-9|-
TGTGCCAGCAGCCCTAAGGGCGGACAGGGGGTAGGTCAGCCCCAGCATTTT
CASSPKGGQGVGQPQHF
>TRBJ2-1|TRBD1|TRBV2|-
TGTGCCAGCCATAACTTTCCGGGACAGGGTGATGAGCAGTTCTTC
CASHNFPGQGDEQFF
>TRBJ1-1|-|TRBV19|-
TGTGCCAGTAGTGGGTGGGGGGACCCGAACACTGAAGCTTTCTTT
CASSGWGDPNTEAFF
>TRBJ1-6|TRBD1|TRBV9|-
TGTGCCAGCAGCCCAGAGCAGGGGGTGCAATCACCCCTCCACTTT
CASSPEQGVQSPLHF
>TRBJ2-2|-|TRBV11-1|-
TGTGCCAGCAGCTTAGCTATCCGGACCGGGGAGCTGTTTTTT
CASSLAIRTGELFF
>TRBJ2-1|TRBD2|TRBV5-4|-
TGTGCCAGCAGCAATAATAGCGGGGGGGCGTCCTACAATGAGCAGTTCTTC
CASSNNSGGASYNEQFF
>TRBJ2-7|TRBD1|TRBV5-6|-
TGTGCCAGCAGTCTATCCCGCGCGGGACAGGGGTTTTACGAGCAGTACTTC
CASSLSRAGQGFYEQYF
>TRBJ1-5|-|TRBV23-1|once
TGCGCCAGCAGGCTTACAGGGCTCCTCAATCAGCCCCAGCATTTT
CASRLTGLLNQPQHF
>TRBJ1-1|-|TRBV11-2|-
TGTGCCAGCAGCTTATCAGACGGGGAAGCTTTCTTT
CASSLSDGEAFF
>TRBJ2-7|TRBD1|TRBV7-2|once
TGTGCCAGCAGCCCTGCGGGGACAGGCTCCGAGCAGTACTTC
CASSPAGTGSEQYF
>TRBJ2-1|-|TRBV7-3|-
TGTGCCAGCAGCAAGGACAACAATGAGCAGTTCTTC
CASSKDNNEQFF
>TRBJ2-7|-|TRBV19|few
TGTGCCAGTAGTACAGGAGGGGGGGCCTCCTACGAGCAGTACTTC
CASSTGGGASYEQYF
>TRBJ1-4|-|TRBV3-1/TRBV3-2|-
TGTGCCAGCAGCCAATGGCAGGACAGTAATGAAAAACTGTTTTTT
CASSQWQDSNEKLFF
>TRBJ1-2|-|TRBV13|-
TGTGCCAGCAGCTTGGCAGGGACTAACTATGGCTACACCTTC
CASSLAGTNYGYTF